The present T cell receptor (beta chain) was sequenced within a study of regulatory T cells in long-lasting Graves disease. The CDR3 totals 21 residues. Germline lookup yields CDR1 MNHGY and CDR2 SAAAGT. The J segment lost 4 bases and the V segment lost 5 bases, leaving 19 bases of the junction unmatched. HTBI primers from iRepertoire and Arm-PCR of CDR3 regions yielded the TCR beta libraries. TCRdb passed the multiplex PCR reads through MiXCR, listing each CDR3 protein once. The repertoire holds some 450,000 distinct CDR3 sequences, with 20% to 30% as singletons. Time point here: persistent/refractory GD, antithyroid drugs over 5 years with positive TRAb. Construction of the TCR library relied on RNA isolated from PBMCs. The peripheral blood volume drawn was approximately 9 milliliters, and it was collected into EDTA tubes.

The source was peripheral blood mononuclear cells (PBMCs), collected when the disease was refractory, from a patient treated with antithyroid drugs. The sequence was collected from a female donor with Graves disease. The gene calls are TRBV6-8 and TRBJ2-6, with 11 bases aligning to TRBD1. The CDR3 loop is CASSEGEVRGQGVSGANVLTF. In DNA form, the CDR3 reads TGTGCCAGCAGTGAAGGCGAGGTTCGGGGACAGGGGGTCTCCGGGGCCAACGTCCTGACTTTC.